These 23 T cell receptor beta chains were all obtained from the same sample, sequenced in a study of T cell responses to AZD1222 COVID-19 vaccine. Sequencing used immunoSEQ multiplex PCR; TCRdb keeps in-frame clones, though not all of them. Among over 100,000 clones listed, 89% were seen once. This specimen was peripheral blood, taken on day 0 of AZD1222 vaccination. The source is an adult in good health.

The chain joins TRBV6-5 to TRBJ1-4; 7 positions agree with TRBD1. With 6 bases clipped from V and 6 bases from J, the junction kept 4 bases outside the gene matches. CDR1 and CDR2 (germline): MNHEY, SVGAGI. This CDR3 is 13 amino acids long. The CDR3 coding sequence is TGTGCCAGCAGCGCAGGGGGGCATGAAAAACTGTTTTTT. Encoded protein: CASSAGGHEKLFF.

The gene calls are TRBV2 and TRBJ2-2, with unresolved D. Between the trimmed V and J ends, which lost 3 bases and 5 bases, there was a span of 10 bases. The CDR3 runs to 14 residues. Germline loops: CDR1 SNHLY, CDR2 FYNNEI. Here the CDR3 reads CASSDFDDTGELFF. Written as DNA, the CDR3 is TGTGCCAGCAGTGATTTTGATGATACCGGGGAGCTGTTTTTT. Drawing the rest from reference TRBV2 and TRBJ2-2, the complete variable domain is EPEVTQTPSHQVTQMGQEVILRCVPISNHLYFYWYRQILGQKVEFLVSFYNNEISEKSEIFDDQFSVERPDGSNFTLKIRSTKLEDSAMYFCASSDFDDTGELFFGEGSRLTVL.

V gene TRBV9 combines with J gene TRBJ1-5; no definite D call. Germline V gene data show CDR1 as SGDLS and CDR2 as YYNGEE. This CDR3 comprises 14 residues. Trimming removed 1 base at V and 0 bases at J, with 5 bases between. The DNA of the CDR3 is TGTGCCAGCAGCGTATCCAATAGCAATCAGCCCCAGCATTTT. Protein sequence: CASSVSNSNQPQHF.

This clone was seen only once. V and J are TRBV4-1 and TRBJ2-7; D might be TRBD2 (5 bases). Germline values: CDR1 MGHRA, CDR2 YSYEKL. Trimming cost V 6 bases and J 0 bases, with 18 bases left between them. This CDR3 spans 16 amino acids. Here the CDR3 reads CASRPILLGSSYEQYF. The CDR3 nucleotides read TGCGCCAGCAGGCCCATACTACTGGGGAGCTCCTACGAGCAGTACTTC.

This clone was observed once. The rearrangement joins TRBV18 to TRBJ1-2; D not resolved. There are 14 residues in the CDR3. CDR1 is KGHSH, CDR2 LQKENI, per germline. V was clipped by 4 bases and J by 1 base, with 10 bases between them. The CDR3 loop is CASSLPTVNYGYTF. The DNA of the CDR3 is TGTGCCAGCTCACTACCGACTGTTAACTATGGCTACACCTTC.

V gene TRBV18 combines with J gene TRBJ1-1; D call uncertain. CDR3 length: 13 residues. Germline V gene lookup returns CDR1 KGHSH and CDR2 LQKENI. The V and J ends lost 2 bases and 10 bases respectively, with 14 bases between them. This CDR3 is CASSPGRVPPAFF. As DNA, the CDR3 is TGTGCCAGCTCACCAGGGAGGGTCCCCCCAGCTTTCTTT.

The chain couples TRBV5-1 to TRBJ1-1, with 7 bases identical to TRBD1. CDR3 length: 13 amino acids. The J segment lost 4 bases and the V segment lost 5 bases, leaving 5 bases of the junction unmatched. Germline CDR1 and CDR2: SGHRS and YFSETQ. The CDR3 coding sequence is TGCGCCAGCAGGCAGGGGGGACGCACTGAAGCTTTCTTT. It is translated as CASRQGGRTEAFF.

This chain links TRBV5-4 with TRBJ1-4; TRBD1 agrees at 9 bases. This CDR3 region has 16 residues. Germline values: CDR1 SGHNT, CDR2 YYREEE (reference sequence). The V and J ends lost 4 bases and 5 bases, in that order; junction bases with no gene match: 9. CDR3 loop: CASSKPGQGPNEKLFF. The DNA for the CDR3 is TGTGCCAGCAGCAAACCGGGACAGGGACCAAATGAAAAACTGTTTTTT.

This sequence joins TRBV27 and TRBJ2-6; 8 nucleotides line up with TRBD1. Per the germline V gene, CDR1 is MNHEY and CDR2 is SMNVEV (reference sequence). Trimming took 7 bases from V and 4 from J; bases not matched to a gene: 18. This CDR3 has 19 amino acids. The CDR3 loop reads CASTPHRQGFMGGANVLTF. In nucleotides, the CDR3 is TGTGCCAGCACCCCCCACCGACAGGGGTTTATGGGGGGGGCCAACGTCCTGACTTTC. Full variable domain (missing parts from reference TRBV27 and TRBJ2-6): EAQVTQNPRYLITVTGKKLTVTCSQNMNHEYMSWYRQDPGLGLRQIYYSMNVEVTDKGDVPEGYKVSRKEKRNFPLILESPSPNQTSLYFCASTPHRQGFMGGANVLTFGAGSRLTVL.

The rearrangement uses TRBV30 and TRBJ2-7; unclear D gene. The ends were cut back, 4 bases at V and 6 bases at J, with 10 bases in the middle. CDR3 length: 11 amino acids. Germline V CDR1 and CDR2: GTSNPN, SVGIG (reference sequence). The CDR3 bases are TGTGCCTGGACGCCACTCTCCGAGCAGTACTTC. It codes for CAWTPLSEQYF.

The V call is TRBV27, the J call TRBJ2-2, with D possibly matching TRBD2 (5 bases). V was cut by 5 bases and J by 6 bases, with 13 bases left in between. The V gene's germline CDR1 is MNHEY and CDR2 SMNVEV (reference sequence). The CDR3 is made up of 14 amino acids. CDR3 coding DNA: TGTGCCAGCAGTCCCTGGGAGAGCGCCGGGGAGCTGTTTTTT. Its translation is CASSPWESAGELFF.

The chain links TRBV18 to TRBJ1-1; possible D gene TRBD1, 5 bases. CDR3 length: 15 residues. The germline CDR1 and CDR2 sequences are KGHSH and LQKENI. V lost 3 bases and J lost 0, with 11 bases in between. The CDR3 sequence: CASSPQGNMNTEAFF. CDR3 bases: TGTGCCAGCTCACCTCAGGGAAACATGAACACTGAAGCTTTCTTT.

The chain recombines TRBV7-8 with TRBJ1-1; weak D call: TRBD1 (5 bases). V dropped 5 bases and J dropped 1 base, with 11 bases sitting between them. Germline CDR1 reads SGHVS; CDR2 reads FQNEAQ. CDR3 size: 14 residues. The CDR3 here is CASSSRGRNTEAFF. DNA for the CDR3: TGTGCCAGCAGCAGCCGGGGCCGGAACACTGAAGCTTTCTTT.

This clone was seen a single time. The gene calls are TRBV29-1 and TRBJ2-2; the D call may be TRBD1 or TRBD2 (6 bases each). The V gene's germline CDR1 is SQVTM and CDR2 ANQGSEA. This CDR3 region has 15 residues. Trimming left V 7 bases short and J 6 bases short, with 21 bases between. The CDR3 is CSAIKGGVTAGELFF. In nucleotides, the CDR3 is TGCAGCGCTATAAAGGGGGGCGTAACGGCCGGGGAGCTGTTTTTT.

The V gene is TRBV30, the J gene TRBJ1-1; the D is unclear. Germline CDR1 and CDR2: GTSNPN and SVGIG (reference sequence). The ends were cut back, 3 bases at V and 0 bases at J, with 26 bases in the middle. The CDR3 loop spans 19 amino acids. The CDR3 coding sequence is TGTGCCTGGAGGGGCTTCCGTCCCACCGGAACGGCCATGAACACTGAAGCTTTCTTT. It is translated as CAWRGFRPTGTAMNTEAFF.

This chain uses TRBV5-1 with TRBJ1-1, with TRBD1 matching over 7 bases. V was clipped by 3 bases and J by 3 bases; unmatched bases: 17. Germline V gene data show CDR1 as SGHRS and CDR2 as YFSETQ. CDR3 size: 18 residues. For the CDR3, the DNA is TGCGCCAGCAGCTGGCGGGGTCCCCGGACAGGCTTGGACACTGAAGCTTTCTTT. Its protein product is CASSWRGPRTGLDTEAFF.

The DNA for the CDR3 is TGTGCCAGCAGTTACTCGGAAGAAAAACTGTTTTTT. Protein product: CASSYSEEKLFF. V gene TRBV6-6 combines with J gene TRBJ1-4; no clear D. This CDR3 has 12 amino acids. The germline V gene encodes CDR1 MNHNY and CDR2 SVGAGI (reference sequence). The V end was cut by 0 bases, the J end by 8 bases, with 4 bases between.

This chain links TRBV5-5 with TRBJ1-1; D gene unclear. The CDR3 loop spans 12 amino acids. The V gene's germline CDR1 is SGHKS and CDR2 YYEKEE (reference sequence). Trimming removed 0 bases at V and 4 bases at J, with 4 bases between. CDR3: CASSLVFTEAFF. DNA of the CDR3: TGTGCCAGCAGCTTGGTGTTCACTGAAGCTTTCTTT.

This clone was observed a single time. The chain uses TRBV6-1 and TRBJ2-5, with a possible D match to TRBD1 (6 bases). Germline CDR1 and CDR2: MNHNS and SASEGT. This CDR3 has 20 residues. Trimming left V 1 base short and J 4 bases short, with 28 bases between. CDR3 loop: CASSEEGTFWGPSWRETQYF. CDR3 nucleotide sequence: TGTGCCAGCAGTGAAGAGGGAACATTTTGGGGGCCCTCTTGGAGAGAGACCCAGTACTTC.

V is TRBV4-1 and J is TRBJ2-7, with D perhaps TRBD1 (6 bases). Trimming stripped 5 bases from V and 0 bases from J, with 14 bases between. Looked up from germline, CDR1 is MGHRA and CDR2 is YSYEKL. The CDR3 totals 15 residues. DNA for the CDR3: TGCGCCAGCAGCTTCCGGGACATGAGCTCCTACGAGCAGTACTTC. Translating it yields CASSFRDMSSYEQYF.

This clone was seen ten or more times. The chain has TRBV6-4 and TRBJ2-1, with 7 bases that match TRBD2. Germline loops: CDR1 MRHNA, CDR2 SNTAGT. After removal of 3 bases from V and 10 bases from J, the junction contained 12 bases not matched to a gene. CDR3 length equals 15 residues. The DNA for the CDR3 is TGTGCCAGCAGTGATAGTAGTGGGGGGGTTGAGGAGCAGTTCTTC. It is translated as CASSDSSGGVEEQFF.

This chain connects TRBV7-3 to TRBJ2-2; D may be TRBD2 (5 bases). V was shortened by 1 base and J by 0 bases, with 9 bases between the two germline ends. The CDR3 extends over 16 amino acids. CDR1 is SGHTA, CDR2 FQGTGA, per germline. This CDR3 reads CASSLISVTNTGELFF. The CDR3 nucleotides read TGTGCCAGCAGCTTAATTAGCGTCACGAACACCGGGGAGCTGTTTTTT. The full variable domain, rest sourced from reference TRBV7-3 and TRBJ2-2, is GAGVSQTPSNKVTEKGKYVELRCDPISGHTALYWYRQSLGQGPEFLIYFQGTGAADDSGLPNDRFFAVRPEGSVSTLKIQRTERGDSAVYLCASSLISVTNTGELFFGEGSRLTVL.

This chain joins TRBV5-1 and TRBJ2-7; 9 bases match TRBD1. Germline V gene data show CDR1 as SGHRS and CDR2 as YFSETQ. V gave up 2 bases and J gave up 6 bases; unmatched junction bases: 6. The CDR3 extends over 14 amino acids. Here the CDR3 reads CASSFGQGRSEQYF. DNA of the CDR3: TGCGCCAGCAGCTTCGGACAGGGGAGGTCCGAGCAGTACTTC. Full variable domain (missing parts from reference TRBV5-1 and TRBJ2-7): KAGVTQTPRYLIKTRGQQVTLSCSPISGHRSVSWYQQTPGQGLQFLFEYFSETQRNKGNFPGRFSGRQFSNSRSEMNVSTLELGDSALYLCASSFGQGRSEQYFGPGTRLTVT.